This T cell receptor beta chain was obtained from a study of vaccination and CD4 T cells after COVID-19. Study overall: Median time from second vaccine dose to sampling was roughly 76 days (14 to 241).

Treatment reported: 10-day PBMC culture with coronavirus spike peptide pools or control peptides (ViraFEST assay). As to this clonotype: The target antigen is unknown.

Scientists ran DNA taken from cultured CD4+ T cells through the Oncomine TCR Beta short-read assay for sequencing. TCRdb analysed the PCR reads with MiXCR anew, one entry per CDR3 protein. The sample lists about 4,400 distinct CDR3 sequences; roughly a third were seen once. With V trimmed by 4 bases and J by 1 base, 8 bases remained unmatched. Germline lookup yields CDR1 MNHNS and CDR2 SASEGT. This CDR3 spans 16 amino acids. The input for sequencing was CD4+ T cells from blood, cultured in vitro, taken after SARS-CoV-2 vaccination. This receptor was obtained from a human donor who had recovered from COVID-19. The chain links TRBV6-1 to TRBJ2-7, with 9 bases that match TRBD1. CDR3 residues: CASSGGDRETSYEQYF. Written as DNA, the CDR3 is TGTGCCAGCAGTGGGGGGGACAGGGAAACTTCCTACGAGCAGTACTTC.